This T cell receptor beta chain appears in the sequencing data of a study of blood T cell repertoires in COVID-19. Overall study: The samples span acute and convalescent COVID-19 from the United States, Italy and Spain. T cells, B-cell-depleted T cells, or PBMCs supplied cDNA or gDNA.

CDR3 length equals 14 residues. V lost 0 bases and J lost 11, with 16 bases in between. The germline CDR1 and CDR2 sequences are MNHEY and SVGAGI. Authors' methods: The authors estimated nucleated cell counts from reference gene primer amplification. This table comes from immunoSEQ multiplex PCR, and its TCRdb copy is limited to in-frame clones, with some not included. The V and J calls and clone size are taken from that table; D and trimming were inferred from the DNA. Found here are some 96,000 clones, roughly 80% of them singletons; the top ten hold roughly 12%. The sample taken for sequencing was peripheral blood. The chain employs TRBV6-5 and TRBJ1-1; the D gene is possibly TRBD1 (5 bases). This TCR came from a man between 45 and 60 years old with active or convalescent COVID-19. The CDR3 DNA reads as TGTGCCAGCAGTTACTCGACTGGGGCACCGAAGGCTTTCTTT. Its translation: CASSYSTGAPKAFF.